These 6 T cell receptor beta chains were sequenced from one sample in a study of shared clonotypes between healthy human individuals. Data came from immunoSEQ multiplex PCR; TCRdb stores just in-frame clones and leaves some out. The data contain approximately 720,000 clones, about three quarters of them singletons. Sequencing was done on a sample of memory CD4+ T cells sorted from blood. Subset specified: CD45RA-negative fraction. The receptor set was obtained from a woman under 40 in good health.

With regard to this clone: Other DNA sequences in this specimen translate into the identical CDR3. The V and J genes are TRBV15 and TRBJ2-7; perhaps TRBD2 as D (5 bases). CDR1 is LNHNV and CDR2 is YYDKDF in the germline V gene (reference sequence). V was clipped by 5 bases and J by 3 bases, with 11 bases between them. The CDR3 spans 13 residues. The CDR3: CATSSSGNYEQYF. DNA for the CDR3: TGTGCCACCAGCTCTTCCGGGAACTACGAGCAGTACTTC.

This chain uses TRBV6-1 with TRBJ2-3; 7 positions agree with TRBD2. V lost 8 bases, J lost 0 bases, and 5 bases stayed unmatched. Per germline, CDR1 MNHNS and CDR2 SASEGT. This CDR3 has 14 amino acids. The CDR3 loop reads CASGTTPSTDTQYF. CDR3 bases: TGTGCCAGCGGGACTACTCCTAGCACAGATACGCAGTATTTT.

The chain combines TRBV6-7 with TRBJ1-1, with 9 nucleotides matching TRBD1. TRBV6-7 is reported as an ORF; its role is uncertain. V dropped 0 bases and J dropped 3; count of bases not matched to a gene: 8. The CDR3 contains 17 residues. This chain's CDR3 is CASSYSRAGQGHTEAFF. The CDR3 DNA reads TGTGCCAGCAGTTACTCGAGGGCGGGACAGGGCCACACTGAAGCTTTCTTT.

This clone occurred once. The chain carries TRBV6-6 and TRBJ1-2; a weak D match, TRBD1 (5 bases). V lost 6 bases, J lost 8 bases, and 13 bases lay in between. CDR3 length equals 12 residues. In germline, CDR1 is MNHNY, CDR2 SVGAGI (reference sequence). CDR3 in DNA: TGTGCCAGCAGCGGGACCCTTGAGGGCTACACCTTC. Translated: CASSGTLEGYTF.

This chain connects TRBV7-9 to TRBJ2-1; D gene unclear. The CDR3 is 13 residues long. Germline lookup yields CDR1 SEHNR and CDR2 FQNEAQ (reference sequence). Trimming cost V 2 bases and J 9 bases, with 11 bases left between them. The CDR3 DNA reads TGTGCCAGCAGCTTAAGCTCGCGCAGTGAGCAGTTCTTC. It yields the protein CASSLSSRSEQFF.

The V gene is TRBV7-3, the J gene TRBJ2-5; D unresolved. Germline CDR1 is SGHTA and CDR2 is FQGTGA. The ends were cut back, 7 bases at V and 3 bases at J, with 9 bases in the middle. The CDR3 extends over 12 amino acids. DNA for the CDR3: TGTGCCAGCATTCACCTCGAAGAGACCCAGTACTTC. Translation gives CASIHLEETQYF. Complete variable domain (other parts from reference TRBV7-3 and TRBJ2-5): GAGVSQTPSNKVTEKGKYVELRCDPISGHTALYWYRQSLGQGPEFLIYFQGTGAADDSGLPNDRFFAVRPEGSVSTLKIQRTERGDSAVYLCASIHLEETQYFGPGTRLLVL.